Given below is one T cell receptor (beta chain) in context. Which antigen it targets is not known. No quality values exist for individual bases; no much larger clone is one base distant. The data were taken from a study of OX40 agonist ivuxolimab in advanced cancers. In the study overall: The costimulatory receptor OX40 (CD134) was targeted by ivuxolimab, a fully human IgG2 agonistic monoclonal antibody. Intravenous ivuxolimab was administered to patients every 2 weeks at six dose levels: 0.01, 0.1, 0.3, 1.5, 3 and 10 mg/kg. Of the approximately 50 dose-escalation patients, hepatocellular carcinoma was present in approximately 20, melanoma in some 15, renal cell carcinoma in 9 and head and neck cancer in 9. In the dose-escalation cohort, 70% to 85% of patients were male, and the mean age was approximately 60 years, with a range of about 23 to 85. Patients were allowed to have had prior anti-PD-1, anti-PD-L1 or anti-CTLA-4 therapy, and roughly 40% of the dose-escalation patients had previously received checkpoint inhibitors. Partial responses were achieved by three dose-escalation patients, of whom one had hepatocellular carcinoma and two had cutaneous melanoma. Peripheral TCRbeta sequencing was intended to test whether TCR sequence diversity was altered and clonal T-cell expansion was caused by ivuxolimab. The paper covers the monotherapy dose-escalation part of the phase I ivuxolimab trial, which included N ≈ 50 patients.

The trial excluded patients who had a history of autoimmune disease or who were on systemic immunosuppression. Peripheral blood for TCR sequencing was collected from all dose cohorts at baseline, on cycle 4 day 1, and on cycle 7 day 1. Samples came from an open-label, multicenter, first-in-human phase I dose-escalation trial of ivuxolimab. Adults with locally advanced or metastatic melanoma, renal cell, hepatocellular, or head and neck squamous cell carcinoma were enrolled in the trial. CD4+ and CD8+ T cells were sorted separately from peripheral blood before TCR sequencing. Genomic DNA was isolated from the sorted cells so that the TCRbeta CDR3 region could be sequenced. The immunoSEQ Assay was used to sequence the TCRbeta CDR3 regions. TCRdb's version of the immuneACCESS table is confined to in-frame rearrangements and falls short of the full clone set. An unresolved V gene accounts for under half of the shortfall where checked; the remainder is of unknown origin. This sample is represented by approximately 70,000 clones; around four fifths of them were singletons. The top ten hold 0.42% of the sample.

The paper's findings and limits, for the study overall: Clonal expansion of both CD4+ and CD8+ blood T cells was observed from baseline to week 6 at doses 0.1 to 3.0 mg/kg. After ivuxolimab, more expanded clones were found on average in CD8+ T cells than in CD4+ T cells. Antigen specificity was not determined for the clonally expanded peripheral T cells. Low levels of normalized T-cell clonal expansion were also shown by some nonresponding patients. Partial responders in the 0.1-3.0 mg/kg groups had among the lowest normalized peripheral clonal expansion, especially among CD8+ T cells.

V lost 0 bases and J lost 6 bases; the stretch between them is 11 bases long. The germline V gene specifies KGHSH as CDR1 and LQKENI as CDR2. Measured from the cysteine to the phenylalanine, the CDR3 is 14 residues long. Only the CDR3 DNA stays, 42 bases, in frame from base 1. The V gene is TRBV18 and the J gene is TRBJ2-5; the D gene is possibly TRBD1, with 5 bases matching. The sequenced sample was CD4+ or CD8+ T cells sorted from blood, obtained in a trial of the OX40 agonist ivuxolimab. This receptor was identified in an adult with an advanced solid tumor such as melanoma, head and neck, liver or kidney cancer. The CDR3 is CASSPPGVFKTQYF. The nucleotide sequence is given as TGTGCCAGCTCACCACCAGGGGTCTTCAAGACCCAGTACTTC.